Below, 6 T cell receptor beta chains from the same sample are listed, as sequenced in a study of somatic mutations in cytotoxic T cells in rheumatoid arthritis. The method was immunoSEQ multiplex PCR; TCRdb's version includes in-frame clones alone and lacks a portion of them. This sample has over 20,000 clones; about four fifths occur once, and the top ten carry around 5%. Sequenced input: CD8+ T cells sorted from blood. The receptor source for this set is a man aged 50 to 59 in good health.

The CDR3 spells CASSQDEARYRSYNEQFF. In DNA form, the CDR3 reads TGTGCCAGCAGCCAAGATGAGGCCAGGTACCGCTCCTACAATGAGCAGTTCTTC. The chain is built from TRBV4-2 and TRBJ2-1; D remains ambiguous. Germline loops: CDR1 LGHNA, CDR2 YNFKEQ. This CDR3 has 18 residues. V was pared by 0 bases and J by 0 bases, with 15 bases between.

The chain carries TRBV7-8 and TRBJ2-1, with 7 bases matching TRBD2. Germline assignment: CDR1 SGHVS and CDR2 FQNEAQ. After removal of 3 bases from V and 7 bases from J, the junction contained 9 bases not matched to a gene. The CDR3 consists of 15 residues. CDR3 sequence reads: CASSFFAGVGNEQFF. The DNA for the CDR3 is TGTGCCAGCAGCTTCTTCGCGGGAGTAGGGAATGAGCAGTTCTTC.

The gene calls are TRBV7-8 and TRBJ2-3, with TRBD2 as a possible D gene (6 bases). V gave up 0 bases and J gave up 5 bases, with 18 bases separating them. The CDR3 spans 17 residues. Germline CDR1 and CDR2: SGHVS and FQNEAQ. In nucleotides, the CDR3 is TGTGCCAGCAGCTTAGCCACGGAGGGCCGGGTGGTAGATACGCAGTATTTT. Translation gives CASSLATEGRVVDTQYF.

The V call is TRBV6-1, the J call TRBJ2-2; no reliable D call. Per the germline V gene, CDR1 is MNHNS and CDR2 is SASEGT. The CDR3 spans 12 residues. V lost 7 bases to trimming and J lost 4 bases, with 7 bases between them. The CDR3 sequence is CASMGRTGELFF. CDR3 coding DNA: TGTGCCAGCATGGGTCGCACCGGGGAGCTGTTTTTT.

The CDR3: CSVEGTGGFNEQFF. CDR3 nucleotides: TGCAGCGTTGAAGGGACAGGGGGATTCAATGAGCAGTTCTTC. The chain is built from TRBV29-1 and TRBJ2-1; 10 bases align to TRBD1. This CDR3 comprises 14 residues. V shed 1 base and J 6 bases; nucleotides not matched to a gene: 3. CDR1 is SQVTM and CDR2 is ANQGSEA in the germline V gene.

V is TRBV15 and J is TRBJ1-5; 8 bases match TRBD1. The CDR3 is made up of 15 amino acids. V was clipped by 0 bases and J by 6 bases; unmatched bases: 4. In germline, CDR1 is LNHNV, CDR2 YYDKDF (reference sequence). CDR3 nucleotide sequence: TGTGCCACCAGCAGAGATAGGCAGGGGGCTCAGCCCCAGCATTTT. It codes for CATSRDRQGAQPQHF. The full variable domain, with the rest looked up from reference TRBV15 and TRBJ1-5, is DAMVIQNPRYQVTQFGKPVTLSCSQTLNHNVMYWYQQKSSQAPKLLFHYYDKDFNNEADTPDNFQSRRPNTSFCFLDIRSPGLGDTAMYLCATSRDRQGAQPQHFGDGTRLSIL.